The 2 T cell receptor beta chains given below trace back to one sample, sequenced in a study of blood T cell repertoires in COVID-19. Repertoires were generated with immunoSEQ multiplex PCR, while TCRdb's copy carries only in-frame clones and drops some. The data hold about 190,000 clones, with about 88% observed a single time. The sample comprised peripheral blood. The receptor source for this set is a man aged 25-45 years with acute or convalescent COVID-19.

This chain joins TRBV3-1 (or the pseudogene TRBV3-2) and TRBJ2-5; 14 bases are a match to TRBD2. CDR1 LGHDT and CDR2 YNNKEL come from the germline V gene (reference sequence). This CDR3 region has 17 residues. Trimming removed 4 bases from V and 4 bases from J; junction bases left unmatched: 8. The CDR3 region has the DNA TGTGCCAGCAGCCCCAGACTAGCGGGAGGGCCCCGAGAGACCCAGTACTTC. It encodes CASSPRLAGGPRETQYF.

This clone has a single count. Germline and junction disagree at one end, which may indicate a read error. The chain has TRBV6-1 and TRBJ2-5; D not certain. This CDR3 has 10 amino acids. The germline gives CDR1 MNHNS, CDR2 SASEGT. The CDR3 protein is CASSEASYDF. As DNA, the CDR3 is TGTGCCAGCAGTGAAGCGAGCTATGACTTC.